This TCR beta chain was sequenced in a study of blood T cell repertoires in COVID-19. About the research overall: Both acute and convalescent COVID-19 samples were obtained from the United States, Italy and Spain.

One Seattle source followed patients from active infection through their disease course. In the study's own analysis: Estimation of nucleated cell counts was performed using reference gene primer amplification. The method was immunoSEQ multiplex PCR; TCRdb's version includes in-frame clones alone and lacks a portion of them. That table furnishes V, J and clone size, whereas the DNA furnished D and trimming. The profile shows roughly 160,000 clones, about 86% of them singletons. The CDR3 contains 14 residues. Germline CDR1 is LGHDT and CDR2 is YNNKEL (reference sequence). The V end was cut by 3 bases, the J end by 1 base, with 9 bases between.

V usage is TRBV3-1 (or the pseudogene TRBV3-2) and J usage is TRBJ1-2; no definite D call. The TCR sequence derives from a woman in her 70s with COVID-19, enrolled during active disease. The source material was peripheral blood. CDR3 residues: CASSQALVNYGYTF. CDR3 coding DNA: TGTGCCAGCAGCCAGGCTCTCGTTAACTATGGCTACACCTTC.